The clone carrying this TCR beta chain occurred many times. Its antigen is undetermined. Combining a sample-barcoded 5' primer with a J-beta primer mix, a second PCR ran for roughly 6 to 12 cycles. TCRdb re-derived calls from the 5' RACE reads in MiXCR, one entry per CDR3 protein. The sample has about 1.7 million distinct CDR3 sequences; about 30% are singletons. This record belongs to a study of blood T cells in healthy people across ages. The germline CDR1 and CDR2 sequences are SNHLY and FYNNEI. The CDR3 covers 15 residues. V shed 7 bases and J 1 base; nucleotides not matched to a gene: 7. The study, taken as a whole, reports: Per million T cells, the diversity of TCR beta decreased roughly linearly as age advanced. Diversity of TCR beta correlated strongly with naive T cell percentage.

This sequence was found in a woman younger than 45 in good health. The sequenced sample was blood. The V call is TRBV2, the J call TRBJ2-5; 9 bases agree with TRBD2. The CDR3 nucleotides read TGTGCCAGCATAATGTTAGCGGGGGCCCAAGAGACCCAGTACTTC. Its translation: CASIMLAGAQETQYF.